This T cell receptor (beta chain) was obtained from a study of blood T cell repertoires in COVID-19. For the study at large: From the United States, Italy and Spain came samples of acute and convalescent COVID-19. T cells, B-cell-depleted T cells, or PBMCs provided the cDNA or gDNA that served as material.

V shed 4 bases and J shed 1 base, with 7 bases lying between them. There are 13 residues in the CDR3. Germline values: CDR1 LGHDT, CDR2 YNNKEL (reference sequence). Original data processing: Estimation of nucleated cell counts relied on the amplification of reference gene primers. Measured with immunoSEQ multiplex PCR; TCRdb has only the in-frame clones, and not every one. D and trimming were read from the DNA, whereas the V and J calls and clone size are those reported in that table. The sample holds some 150,000 clones; over 70% are singletons and the top ten take around 40%. The source is a middle-aged man who had recovered from COVID-19. The chain employs TRBV3-1 (or the pseudogene TRBV3-2) and TRBJ2-5; D is uncertain. The sample taken for sequencing was peripheral blood. The CDR3 nucleotides are TGTGCCAGCAGCCGCGCATCCCAAGAGACCCAGTACTTC. It encodes CASSRASQETQYF.